The clone carrying this TCR beta chain has at least ten counts. TCRdb used MiXCR to reprocess the 5' RACE reads, holding one entry per CDR3 protein. The profile shows approximately 110,000 distinct CDR3 sequences, just under 15% of them singletons. This specimen comes from a study of early T cells in non-severe SARS-CoV-2 infection. This CDR3 spans 12 amino acids. Germline assignment: CDR1 LGHDT and CDR2 YNNKEL (reference sequence). V lost 0 bases, J lost 6 bases, and 4 bases lay in between. This receptor was obtained from an adult who was a healthcare worker with PCR-confirmed SARS-CoV-2 infection or an uninfected control (not recorded which). The chain is built from TRBV3-1 and TRBJ2-3, with unresolved D. Sequenced material: whole blood. The CDR3 is CASSQEGDTQYF. The CDR3 nucleotides are TGTGCCAGCAGCCAAGAGGGGGATACGCAGTATTTT.